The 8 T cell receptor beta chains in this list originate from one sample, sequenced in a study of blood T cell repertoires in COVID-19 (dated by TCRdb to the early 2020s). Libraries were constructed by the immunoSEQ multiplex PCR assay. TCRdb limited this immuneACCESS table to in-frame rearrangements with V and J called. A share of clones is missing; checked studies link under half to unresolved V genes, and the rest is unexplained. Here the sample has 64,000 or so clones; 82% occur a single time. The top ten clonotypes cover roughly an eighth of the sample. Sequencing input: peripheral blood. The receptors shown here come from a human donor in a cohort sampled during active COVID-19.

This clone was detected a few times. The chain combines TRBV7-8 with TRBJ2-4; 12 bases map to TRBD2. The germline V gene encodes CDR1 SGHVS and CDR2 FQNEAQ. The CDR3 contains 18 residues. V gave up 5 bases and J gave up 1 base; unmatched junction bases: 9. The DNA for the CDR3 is TGTGCCAGCAGCAGACTAGCGGGGGAAGGACGGGCCAAAAACATTCAGTACTTC. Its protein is CASSRLAGEGRAKNIQYF.

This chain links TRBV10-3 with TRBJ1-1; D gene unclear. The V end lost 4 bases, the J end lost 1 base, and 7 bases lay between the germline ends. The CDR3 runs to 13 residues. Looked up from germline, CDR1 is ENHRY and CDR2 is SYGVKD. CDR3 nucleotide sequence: TGTGCCATCAGTGTCGGCGGGAACACTGAAGCTTTCTTT. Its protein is CAISVGGNTEAFF.

The CDR3 sequence is CASSPTVTGELFF. The CDR3 DNA reads as TGTGCCAGCTCACCGACTGTGACCGGGGAGCTGTTTTTT. The V gene is TRBV18, the J gene TRBJ2-2; no clear D gene. The CDR3 contains 13 residues. Germline CDR1 and CDR2: KGHSH and LQKENI. Trimming took off 3 bases at V and 5 bases at J, with 7 bases between the two ends.

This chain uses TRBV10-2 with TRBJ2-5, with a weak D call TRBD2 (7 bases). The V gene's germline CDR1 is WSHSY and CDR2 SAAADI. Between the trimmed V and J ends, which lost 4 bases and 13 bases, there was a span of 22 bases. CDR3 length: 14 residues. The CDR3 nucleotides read TGCGCCAGCAGTGCTGGGGGGGGGCCAAGGTATCCGTACTTC. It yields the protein CASSAGGGPRYPYF.

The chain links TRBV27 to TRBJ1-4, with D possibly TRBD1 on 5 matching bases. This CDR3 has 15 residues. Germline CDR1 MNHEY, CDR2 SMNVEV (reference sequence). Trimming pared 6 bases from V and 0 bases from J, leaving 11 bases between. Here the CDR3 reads CASRKAGSTNEKLFF. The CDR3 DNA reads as TGTGCCAGCAGGAAAGCAGGGTCAACTAATGAAAAACTGTTTTTT. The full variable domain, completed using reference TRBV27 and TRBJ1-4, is EAQVTQNPRYLITVTGKKLTVTCSQNMNHEYMSWYRQDPGLGLRQIYYSMNVEVTDKGDVPEGYKVSRKEKRNFPLILESPSPNQTSLYFCASRKAGSTNEKLFFGSGTQLSVL.

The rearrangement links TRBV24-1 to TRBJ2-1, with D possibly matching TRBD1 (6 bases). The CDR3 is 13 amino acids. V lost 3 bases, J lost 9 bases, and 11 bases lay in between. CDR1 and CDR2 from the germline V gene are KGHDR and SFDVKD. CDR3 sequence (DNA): TGTGCCACCAGTGATGGGAACAGGGCTGAGCAGTTCTTC. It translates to CATSDGNRAEQFF.

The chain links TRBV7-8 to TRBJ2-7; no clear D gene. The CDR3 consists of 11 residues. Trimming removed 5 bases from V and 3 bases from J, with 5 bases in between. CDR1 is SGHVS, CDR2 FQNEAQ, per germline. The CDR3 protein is CASSASYEQYF. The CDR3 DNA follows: TGTGCCAGCAGCGCCAGCTACGAGCAGTACTTC. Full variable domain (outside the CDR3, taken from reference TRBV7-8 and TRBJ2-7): GAGVSQSPRYKVAKRGQDVALRCDPISGHVSLFWYQQALGQGPEFLTYFQNEAQLDKSGLPSDRFFAERPEGSVSTLKIQRTQQEDSAVYLCASSASYEQYFGPGTRLTVT.

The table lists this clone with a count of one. This CDR3 reads CASSPDSGGASYEQYF. The CDR3 nucleotides are TGTGCCAGCAGCCCCGATAGCGGGGGGGCCTCCTACGAGCAGTACTTC. V gene TRBV7-2 combines with J gene TRBJ2-7, with TRBD2 matching over 11 bases. This CDR3 is built from 16 residues. CDR1 SGHTA and CDR2 FQGNSA come from the germline V gene. The J segment lost 0 bases and the V segment lost 5 bases, leaving 6 bases of the junction unmatched.